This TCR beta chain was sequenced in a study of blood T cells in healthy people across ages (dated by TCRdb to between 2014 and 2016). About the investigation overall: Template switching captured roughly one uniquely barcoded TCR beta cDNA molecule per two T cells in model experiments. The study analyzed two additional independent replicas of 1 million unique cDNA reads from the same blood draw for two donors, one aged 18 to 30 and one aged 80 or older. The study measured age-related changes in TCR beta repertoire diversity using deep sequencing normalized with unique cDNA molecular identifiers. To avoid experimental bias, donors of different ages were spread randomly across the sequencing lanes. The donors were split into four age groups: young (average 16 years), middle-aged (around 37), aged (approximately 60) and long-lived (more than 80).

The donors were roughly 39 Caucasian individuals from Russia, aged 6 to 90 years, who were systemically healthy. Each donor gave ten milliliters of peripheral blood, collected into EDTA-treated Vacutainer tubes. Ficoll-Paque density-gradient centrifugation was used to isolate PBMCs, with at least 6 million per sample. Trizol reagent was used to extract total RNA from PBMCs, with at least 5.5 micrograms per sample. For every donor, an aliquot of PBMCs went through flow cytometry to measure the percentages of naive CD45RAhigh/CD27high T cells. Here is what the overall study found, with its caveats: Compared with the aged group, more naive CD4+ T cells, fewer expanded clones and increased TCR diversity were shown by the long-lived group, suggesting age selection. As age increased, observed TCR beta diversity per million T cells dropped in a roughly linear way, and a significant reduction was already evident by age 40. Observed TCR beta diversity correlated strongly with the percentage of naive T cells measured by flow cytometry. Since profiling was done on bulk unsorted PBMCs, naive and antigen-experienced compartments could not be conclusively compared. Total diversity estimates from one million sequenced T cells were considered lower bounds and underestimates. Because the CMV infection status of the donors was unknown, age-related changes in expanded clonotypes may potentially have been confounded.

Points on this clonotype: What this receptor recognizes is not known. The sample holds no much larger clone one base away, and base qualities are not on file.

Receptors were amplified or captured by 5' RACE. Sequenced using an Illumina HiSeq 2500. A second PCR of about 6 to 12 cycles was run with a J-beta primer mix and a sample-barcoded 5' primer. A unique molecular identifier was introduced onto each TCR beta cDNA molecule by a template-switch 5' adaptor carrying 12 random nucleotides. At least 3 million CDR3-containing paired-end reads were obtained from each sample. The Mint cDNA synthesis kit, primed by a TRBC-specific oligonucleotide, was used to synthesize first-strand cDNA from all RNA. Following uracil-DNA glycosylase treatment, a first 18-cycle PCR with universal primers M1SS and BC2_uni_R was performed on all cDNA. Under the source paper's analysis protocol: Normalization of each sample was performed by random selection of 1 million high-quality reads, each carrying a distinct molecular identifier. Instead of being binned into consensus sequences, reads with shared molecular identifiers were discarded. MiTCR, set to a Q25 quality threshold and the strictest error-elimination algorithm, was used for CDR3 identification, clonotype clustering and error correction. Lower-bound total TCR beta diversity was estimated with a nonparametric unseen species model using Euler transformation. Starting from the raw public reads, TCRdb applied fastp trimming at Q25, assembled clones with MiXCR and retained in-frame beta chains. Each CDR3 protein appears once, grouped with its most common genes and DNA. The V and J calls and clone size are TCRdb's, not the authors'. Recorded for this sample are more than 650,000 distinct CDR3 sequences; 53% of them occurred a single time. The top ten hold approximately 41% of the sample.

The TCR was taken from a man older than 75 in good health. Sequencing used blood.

The CDR3 sequence is CASSVRAYGYGYTF. The sequence in DNA is TGTGCCAGCAGTGTAAGGGCATACGGCTATGGCTACACCTTC. The chain uses TRBV12-3 or TRBV12-4 and TRBJ1-2, with the D gene uncertain. From cysteine to phenylalanine, the CDR3 is 14 amino acids long. The retained sequence is limited to the CDR3, 42 bases, with the frame set at the first base. The junction carries 14 bases between V and J, which are trimmed by 5 bases and 4 bases respectively.